The present T cell receptor (beta chain) was sequenced within a study of identifying expanded T cells in peripheral blood. CDR1 is SNHLY, CDR2 FYNNEI, per germline. The CDR3 extends over 14 amino acids. The V gene end was trimmed by 6 bases and the J gene end by 7 bases; junction bases not matched to a gene: 11. Study conclusions and caveats: Variance in clone template counts between roughly two-week samples significantly increased with total template count across all healthy donors.

Comment on this clone: No antigen is known for it.

Produced via immunoSEQ multiplex PCR; TCRdb's table is partial and in-frame only. This table holds tens of thousands of clones, 84% found once. The sequencing input was blood. This chain joins TRBV2 and TRBJ1-2; TRBD1 matches at 7 bases. This clonotype originated in a person between 18 and 75 years old in good health. The CDR3 here is CASRPGQPLSGYTF. The CDR3 nucleotides read TGTGCCAGCAGACCGGGACAGCCATTGTCTGGCTACACCTTC.